Listed here are 23 T cell receptor beta chains from one sample, sequenced in a study of post-analysis software for immune sequencing data (dated by TCRdb to about 2015). Study-level results and caveats: Patients showed significantly higher frequencies than controls for five TRBV segments, among them TRBV5-6, TRBV5-1 and TRBV20-1.

The method behind the library was PCR. Sequenced using an Illumina HiSeq 2500. Unique molecular identifiers were incorporated into TCR beta cDNA libraries to reduce PCR and sequencing biases. TCRdb passed the public sequencing reads through fastp at Q25 and MiXCR, retaining productive beta sequences. Rows merge per CDR3 protein into single entries with the most common DNA and genes. The sample includes 400,000 to 500,000 distinct CDR3 sequences, with 30% to 45% observed a single time. The ten largest account for around 8% of the sample. No antigen is known for these receptors. The sequenced sample was blood. The receptors come from a girl aged 2-15 years with multiple sclerosis.

This clonotype has just a few counts. This chain joins TRBV7-2 and TRBJ2-7; tentative D call: TRBD2 (6 bases). V was pared by 5 bases and J by 7 bases, with 18 bases between. Germline V gene lookup returns CDR1 SGHTA and CDR2 FQGNSA. There are 14 residues in the CDR3. CDR3 residues: CASSPIGSLGEQYF. For the CDR3, the DNA is TGTGCCAGCAGCCCGATCGGGAGCCTGGGGGAGCAGTACTTC.

DNA for the CDR3: TGTGCCAGCAGCGTGGGGACAGATAATTCACCCCTCCACTTT. It yields the protein CASSVGTDNSPLHF. The chain links TRBV9 to TRBJ1-6; 7 positions match TRBD1. The CDR3 extends over 14 amino acids. The germline CDR1 and CDR2 sequences are SGDLS and YYNGEE. Trimming cost V 2 bases and J 5 bases; bases outside gene matches: 1.

The V and J genes are TRBV20-1 and TRBJ2-1, with TRBD1 matching 7 bases. V was pared by 4 bases and J by 0 bases, with 6 bases of the junction left unmatched. CDR1 is DFQATT, CDR2 SNEGSKA, per germline (reference sequence). This CDR3 has 15 residues. The CDR3 coding sequence is TGCAGTGCTATCAGGGACAGCCTCTCCTACAATGAGCAGTTCTTC. This sequence encodes CSAIRDSLSYNEQFF.

V usage is TRBV5-6 and J usage is TRBJ2-1; D is ambiguous. Deletions cut 3 bases from V and 0 bases from J, with 10 bases between. The germline gives CDR1 SGHDT, CDR2 YYEEEE. CDR3 size: 15 residues. In DNA, the CDR3 is TGTGCCAGCAGCTATAGGTCGAGCTCCTACAATGAGCAGTTCTTC. Its translation: CASSYRSSSYNEQFF.

This clonotype turned up a few times. CDR3 in DNA: TGTGCCAGCAGTTTACGGGTCCCCATAGCCTACGAGCAGTACTTC. This encodes CASSLRVPIAYEQYF. The chain carries TRBV12-3 or TRBV12-4 and TRBJ2-7, with D hard to call. V was shortened by 2 bases and J by 2 bases, with 13 bases between the two germline ends. The CDR3 runs 15 residues.

As concerns this clonotype: The junction differs from germline at one of its ends, possibly a read error. This chain uses TRBV5-6 with TRBJ2-7; 7 bases line up with TRBD1. From germline, CDR1 is SGHDT and CDR2 YYEEEE. The CDR3 extends over 15 amino acids. The CDR3 region is CASSNPQGISYEQYF. In DNA form, the CDR3 reads TGTGCCAGCAGCAACCCACAGGGGATCTCCTACGAGCAGTACTTT.

V gene TRBV7-2 combines with J gene TRBJ2-7; a weak D match, TRBD2 (5 bases). Germline V gives CDR1 SGHTA, CDR2 FQGNSA. Between the trimmed V and J ends, which lost 2 bases and 3 bases, there was a span of 11 bases. The CDR3 has 14 amino acids. CDR3 loop: CASSLQDLYYEQYF. The CDR3 DNA sequence: TGTGCCAGCAGCTTACAGGACTTGTACTACGAGCAGTACTTC.

A few counts support this clonotype. Sequence at one end of the junction differs from germline and may be a read error. This sequence joins TRBV7-3 and TRBJ2-3, with 7 bases fitting TRBD1. The V gene's germline CDR1 is SGHTA and CDR2 FQGTGA. This CDR3 has 14 residues. CDR3 amino acids: CASSLGQSTGTQYF. The CDR3 nucleotides read TGTGCCAGCAGCTTGGGACAGAGCACAGGTACGCAGTATTTT. Based on the CDR3 plus reference TRBV7-3 and TRBJ2-3, the full variable domain is GAGVSQTPSNKVTEKGKYVELRCDPISGHTALYWYRQSLGQGPEFLIYFQGTGAADDSGLPNDRFFAVRPEGSVSTLKIQRTERGDSAVYLCASSLGQSTGTQYFGPGTRLTVL.

The rearrangement uses TRBV2 and TRBJ2-3, with D unresolved. The length of the CDR3 is 15 residues. Germline V gene lookup returns CDR1 SNHLY and CDR2 FYNNEI. V was pared by 2 bases and J by 0 bases, with 9 bases between. The CDR3: CASSEKASSTDTQYF. The CDR3 DNA reads TGTGCCAGCAGTGAAAAGGCCTCTAGCACAGATACGCAGTATTTT. Full variable domain (outside the CDR3, taken from reference TRBV2 and TRBJ2-3): EPEVTQTPSHQVTQMGQEVILRCVPISNHLYFYWYRQILGQKVEFLVSFYNNEISEKSEIFDDQFSVERPDGSNFTLKIRSTKLEDSAMYFCASSEKASSTDTQYFGPGTRLTVL.

This clonotype has only a few counts. The chain carries TRBV7-9 and TRBJ1-5, with D maybe TRBD1 (5 bases). The CDR3 is 16 amino acids. The V end was cut by 4 bases, the J end by 5 bases, with 18 bases between. Germline values: CDR1 SEHNR, CDR2 FQNEAQ (reference sequence). In DNA, the CDR3 is TGTGCCAGCAGCTCCCCCACGGGGGATCGGGATCAGCCCCAGCATTTT. Protein: CASSSPTGDRDQPQHF. Full variable domain (outside the CDR3, taken from reference TRBV7-9 and TRBJ1-5): DTGVSQNPRHKITKRGQNVTFRCDPISEHNRLYWYRQTLGQGPEFLTYFQNEAQLEKSRLLSDRFSAERPKGSFSTLEIQRTEQGDSAMYLCASSSPTGDRDQPQHFGDGTRLSIL.

V is TRBV5-4 and J is TRBJ2-1, with TRBD1 matching over 8 bases. The end of the DNA aligns better with TRBJ2-7, so the J call may be wrong. The CDR3 length is 15 residues. The germline gives CDR1 SGHNT, CDR2 YYREEE (reference sequence). This chain's CDR3 is CASSTGQVTFYEQYF. The CDR3 nucleotides are TGTGCCAGCAGCACGGGACAGGTTACCTTCTACGAGCAGTACTTC.

This clonotype was seen more than once but under ten times. The chain joins TRBV20-1 to TRBJ2-5; D is undetermined. Germline V gene lookup returns CDR1 DFQATT and CDR2 SNEGSKA (reference sequence). V gave up 0 bases and J gave up 1 base, with 9 bases separating them. This CDR3 region has 14 residues. CDR3 nucleotides: TGCAGTGCTAGAGAAACGGCCCCCCAAGAGACCCAGTACTTC. Translating gives CSARETAPQETQYF.

V gene TRBV20-1 combines with J gene TRBJ1-2; 8 bases map to TRBD1. Germline trimming cut 5 bases from V and 4 bases from J; bases unmatched to any gene: 6. Germline V gene data show CDR1 as DFQATT and CDR2 as SNEGSKA (reference sequence). This CDR3 is 13 amino acids long. Written as DNA, the CDR3 is TGCAGTGCTGCAGCGACAGGGGTCTATGGCTACACCTTC. Translating gives CSAAATGVYGYTF.

This clonotype has just a few counts. This chain links TRBV7-2 with TRBJ2-1, with 10 nucleotides matching TRBD2. This CDR3 has 17 residues. The V gene's germline CDR1 is SGHTA and CDR2 FQGNSA. Losses at the gene ends were 2 bases for V and 4 bases for J; bases not matched to a gene: 8. In nucleotides, the CDR3 is TGTGCCAGCAGCTTAACAGGCTCTAGCGGGAGTTACAATGAGCAGTTCTTC. Its translation: CASSLTGSSGSYNEQFF.

This clonotype came up a few times. The rearrangement uses TRBV10-2 and TRBJ2-1, with D tentatively TRBD2 (6 bases). Trimming pared 7 bases from V and 8 bases from J, leaving 15 bases between. Germline values: CDR1 WSHSY, CDR2 SAAADI. This CDR3 has 13 amino acids. The DNA for the CDR3 is TGCGCCAGCACCCCTAGAGGAGGGGATGAGCAGTTCTTC. Encoded protein: CASTPRGGDEQFF.

This clonotype was seen once. CDR3 coding DNA: TGTGCCAGCACCTTGGGACAGAGCTCCTACAATGAGCAGTACTTC. Its protein product is CASTLGQSSYNEQYF. The gene calls are TRBV7-8 and TRBJ2-1, with 7 bases that match TRBD1. The DNA end favors TRBJ2-7, so the J call may be wrong. This CDR3 region has 15 residues. Germline V gene sequence: CDR1 SGHVS, CDR2 FQNEAQ.

This clonotype was seen a handful of times. The junction departs from germline at one end; a sequencing error may be responsible. V gene TRBV7-6 combines with J gene TRBJ2-7; 10 bases are a match to TRBD2. The length of the CDR3 is 15 residues. CDR1 is SGHVS, CDR2 FNYEAQ, per germline. CDR3: CASSLGSGGPYGQYF. CDR3 coding DNA: TGTGCCAGCAGCTTAGGTAGCGGGGGGCCCTACGGGCAGTACTTC.

This clonotype occurred a few times. The V gene is TRBV6-2 or TRBV6-3, the J gene TRBJ2-1, with 10 bases fitting TRBD1. Germline-derived CDR1 and CDR2 are MNHEY and SVGEGT. V trimming: 8 bases; J trimming: 12 bases; junction bases outside the gene matches: 16. This CDR3 comprises 15 residues. This CDR3 reads CASFDPGQGLGGQFF. As DNA, the CDR3 is TGTGCCAGCTTCGATCCGGGACAGGGGCTCGGAGGGCAGTTCTTC.

This rearrangement joins TRBV11-2 to TRBJ2-7; 10 positions agree with TRBD2. The V gene end was trimmed by 2 bases and the J gene end by 4 bases; junction bases not matched to a gene: 8. This CDR3 has 16 residues. CDR1 is SGHAT and CDR2 is FQNNGV in the germline V gene. The CDR3 DNA reads as TGTGCCAGCAGCTTACTTGGGGCTAGCGGGAGTTACGAGCAGTACTTC. This sequence encodes CASSLLGASGSYEQYF.

The J gene is TRBJ1-2, the V gene TRBV6-6, with TRBD1 matching 8 bases. From germline, CDR1 is MNHNY and CDR2 SVGAGI (reference sequence). This CDR3 spans 17 amino acids. The V and J ends lost 4 bases and 0 bases, in that order; junction bases with no gene match: 10. CDR3 loop: CASSLRTGTITNYGYTF. The CDR3 nucleotides read TGTGCCAGCAGTTTGAGGACAGGGACCATAACTAACTATGGCTACACCTTC.

The chain links TRBV7-3 to TRBJ2-5; D remains unclear. CDR3 length: 15 amino acids. The V end was cut by 4 bases, the J end by 12 bases, with 24 bases between. Germline lookup yields CDR1 SGHTA and CDR2 FQGTGA. The CDR3 DNA reads as TGTGCCAGCAGCTCAGATATCACCCACGATAACCCCAAGTACTTC. Translated, it gives CASSSDITHDNPKYF. Drawing the rest from reference TRBV7-3 and TRBJ2-5, the complete variable domain is GAGVSQTPSNKVTEKGKYVELRCDPISGHTALYWYRQSLGQGPEFLIYFQGTGAADDSGLPNDRFFAVRPEGSVSTLKIQRTERGDSAVYLCASSSDITHDNPKYFGPGTRLLVL.

The chain has TRBV27 and TRBJ1-5; tentative D call: TRBD1 (6 bases). Per germline, CDR1 MNHEY and CDR2 SMNVEV (reference sequence). CDR3 length equals 16 residues. V dropped 0 bases and J dropped 7 bases, with 16 bases sitting between them. CDR3 loop: CASSLSVYGGRQPQHF. The CDR3 DNA is TGTGCCAGCAGTTTATCGGTGTACGGGGGCAGACAGCCCCAGCATTTT.

The V gene is TRBV28, the J gene TRBJ1-2; D is uncertain. From germline, CDR1 is MDHEN and CDR2 SYDVKM. This CDR3 region has 14 residues. V was pared by 6 bases and J by 7 bases, with 18 bases between. CDR3 residues: CASSQTTGGSGYTF. The CDR3 DNA sequence: TGTGCCAGCAGCCAGACCACGGGAGGGAGTGGCTACACCTTC.